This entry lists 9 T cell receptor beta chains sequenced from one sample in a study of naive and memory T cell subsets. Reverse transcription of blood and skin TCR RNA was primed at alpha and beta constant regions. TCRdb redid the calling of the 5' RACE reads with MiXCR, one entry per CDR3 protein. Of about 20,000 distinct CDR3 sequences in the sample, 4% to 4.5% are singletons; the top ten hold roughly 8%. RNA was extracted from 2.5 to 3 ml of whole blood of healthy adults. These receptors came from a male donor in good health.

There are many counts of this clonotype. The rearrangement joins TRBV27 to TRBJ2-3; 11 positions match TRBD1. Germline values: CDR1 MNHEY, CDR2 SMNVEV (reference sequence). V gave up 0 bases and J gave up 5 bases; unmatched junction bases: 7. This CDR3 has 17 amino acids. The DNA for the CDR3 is TGTGCCAGCAGTTTATCTCCAACCGGGACAGGGGGAGATACGCAGTATTTT. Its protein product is CASSLSPTGTGGDTQYF.

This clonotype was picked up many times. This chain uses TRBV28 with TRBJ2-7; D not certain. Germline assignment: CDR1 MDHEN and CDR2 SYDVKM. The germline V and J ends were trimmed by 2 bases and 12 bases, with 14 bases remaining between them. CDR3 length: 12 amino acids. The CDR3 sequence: CASSLDSEQTYF. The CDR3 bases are TGTGCCAGCAGTTTAGACTCGGAGCAGACGTACTTC. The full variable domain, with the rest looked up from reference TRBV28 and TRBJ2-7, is DVKVTQSSRYLVKRTGEKVFLECVQDMDHENMFWYRQDPGLGLRLIYFSYDVKMKEKGDIPEGYSVSREKKERFSLILESASTNQTSMYLCASSLDSEQTYFGPGTRLTVT.

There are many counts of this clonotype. CDR3 in amino acids: CSARGIWTGGPTDTQYF. The CDR3 nucleotides read TGCAGTGCTAGAGGGATCTGGACAGGGGGCCCGACAGATACGCAGTATTTT. V gene TRBV20-1 combines with J gene TRBJ2-3, with 11 bases fitting TRBD1. J was trimmed by 3 bases and V by 1 base; bases with no gene match: 9. The CDR3 extends over 17 amino acids. Looked up from germline, CDR1 is DFQATT and CDR2 is SNEGSKA (reference sequence).

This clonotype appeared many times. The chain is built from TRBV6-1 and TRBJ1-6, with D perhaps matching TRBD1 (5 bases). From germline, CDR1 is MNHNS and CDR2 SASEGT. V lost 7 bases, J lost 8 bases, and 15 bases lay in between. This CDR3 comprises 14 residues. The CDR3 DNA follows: TGTGCCAGCATTTGGGGCGAGGAGGATTCACCCCTCCACTTT. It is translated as CASIWGEEDSPLHF.

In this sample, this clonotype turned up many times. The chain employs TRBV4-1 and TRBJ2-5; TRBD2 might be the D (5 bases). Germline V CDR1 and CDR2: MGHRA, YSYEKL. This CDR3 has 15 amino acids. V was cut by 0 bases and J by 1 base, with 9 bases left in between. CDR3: CASSQDRGLQETQYF. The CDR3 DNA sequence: TGCGCCAGCAGCCAAGATAGAGGGCTCCAAGAGACCCAGTACTTC.

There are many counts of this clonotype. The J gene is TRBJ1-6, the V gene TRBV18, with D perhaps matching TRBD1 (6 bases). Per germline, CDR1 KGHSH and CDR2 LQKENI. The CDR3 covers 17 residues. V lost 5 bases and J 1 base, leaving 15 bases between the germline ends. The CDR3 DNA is TGTGCCAGCTCATTGGCCCAGGGGACGTCCTATAATTCACCCCTCCACTTT. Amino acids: CASSLAQGTSYNSPLHF.

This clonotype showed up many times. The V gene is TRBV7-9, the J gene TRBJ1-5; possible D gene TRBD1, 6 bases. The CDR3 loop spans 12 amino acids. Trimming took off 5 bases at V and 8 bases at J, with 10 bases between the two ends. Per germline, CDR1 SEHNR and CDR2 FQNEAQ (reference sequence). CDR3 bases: TGTGCCAGCAGCCAAACAGGGAAGCCCCAGCATTTT. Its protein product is CASSQTGKPQHF. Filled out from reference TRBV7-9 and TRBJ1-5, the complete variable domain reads DTGVSQNPRHKITKRGQNVTFRCDPISEHNRLYWYRQTLGQGPEFLTYFQNEAQLEKSRLLSDRFSAERPKGSFSTLEIQRTEQGDSAMYLCASSQTGKPQHFGDGTRLSIL.

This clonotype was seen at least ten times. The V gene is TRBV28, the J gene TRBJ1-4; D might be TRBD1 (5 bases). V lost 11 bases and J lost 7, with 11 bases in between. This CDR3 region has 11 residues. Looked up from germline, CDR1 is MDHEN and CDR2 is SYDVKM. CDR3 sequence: CAHGRGEKLFF. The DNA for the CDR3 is TGTGCCCACGGAAGGGGTGAAAAACTGTTTTTT. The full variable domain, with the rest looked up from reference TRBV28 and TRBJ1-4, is DVKVTQSSRYLVKRTGEKVFLECVQDMDHENMFWYRQDPGLGLRLIYFSYDVKMKEKGDIPEGYSVSREKKERFSLILESASTNQTSMYLCAHGRGEKLFFGSGTQLSVL.

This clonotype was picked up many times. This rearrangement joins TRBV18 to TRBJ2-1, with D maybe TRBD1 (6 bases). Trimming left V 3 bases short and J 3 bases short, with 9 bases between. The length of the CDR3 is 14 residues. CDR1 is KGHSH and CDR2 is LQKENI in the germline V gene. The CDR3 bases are TGTGCCAGCTCACCGAGGGGGAACTACAATGAGCAGTTCTTC. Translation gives CASSPRGNYNEQFF.